This entry lists 2 T cell receptor beta chains sequenced from one sample in a study of blood T cell repertoires in COVID-19. Sequenced by immunoSEQ multiplex PCR; TCRdb stores in-frame clones only, minus some. The table records 150,000 to 200,000 clones, roughly 87% of them present only once. Sequenced sample: peripheral blood. The receptor source for this set is a woman aged 45-59 years with acute or convalescent COVID-19.

This chain links TRBV24-1 with TRBJ1-1; a weak D match, TRBD1 (6 bases). This CDR3 has 13 amino acids. Trimming cost V 3 bases and J 7 bases, with 11 bases left between them. Germline V gene sequence: CDR1 KGHDR, CDR2 SFDVKD. CDR3 coding DNA: TGTGCCACCAGTGATGCGGACAGCCGTGAAGCTTTCTTT. The encoded protein is CATSDADSREAFF.

The chain combines TRBV11-3 with TRBJ2-1; 7 nucleotides align to TRBD2. Germline trimming cut 4 bases from V and 7 bases from J; bases unmatched to any gene: 7. Germline CDR1 and CDR2: SGHNT and YENEEA. This CDR3 contains 14 residues. In DNA form, the CDR3 reads TGTGCCAGCAGCTCCGGCGGGAGTAAAAATGAGCAGTTCTTC. Translation gives CASSSGGSKNEQFF.